These T cell receptor beta chains were read from a single sample in a study of blood T cell repertoires in COVID-19. Profiled with immunoSEQ multiplex PCR; TCRdb holds only in-frame clones, not every one. The top ten hold around 19% of the sample, which has over 45,000 clones, around 67% seen once. The sample taken for sequencing was peripheral blood. These receptors were collected from a woman in her 50s with active or convalescent COVID-19. CDR3s include the opening cysteine and the closing phenylalanine or tryptophan. Fields, in order: clone size, J gene, V gene, D gene, CDR3 protein, CDR3 DNA. The D gene is left open where the match is weak. Where a row states a size, it is once, few, many or the class of an expanded clone; other rows omit it.

once TRBJ2-5 TRBV11-2 TRBD1 CASSLDHFDRGQETQYF TGTGCCAGCAGCTTGGACCACTTTGACAGGGGCCAAGAGACCCAGTACTTC
few TRBJ1-6 TRBV30 . CAWSVRDTDRSALHF TGTGCCTGGAGTGTCCGGGACACCGACCGGTCGGCCCTCCACTTT
. TRBJ2-1 TRBV10-3 TRBD2 CAISSDLAGSYNEQFF TGTGCCATCAGTTCCGACCTAGCGGGATCCTACAATGAGCAGTTCTTC
. TRBJ1-1 TRBV15 . CATSGRLNTEAFF TGTGCCACCAGCGGGAGACTCAACACTGAAGCTTTCTTT
. TRBJ2-3 TRBV6-6 . CASKSGDTQYF TGTGCCAGCAAATCGGGAGATACGCAGTATTTT
. TRBJ1-2 TRBV2 . CASTGTNYGYTF TGTGCCAGCACTGGGACAAACTATGGCTACACCTTC
. TRBJ2-3 TRBV28 . CASSTPGRTDTQYF TGTGCCAGCAGTACCCCGGGGAGGACAGATACGCAGTATTTT
. TRBJ2-3 TRBV5-6 TRBD2 CASSVGLAGVGPDTQYF TGTGCCAGCAGCGTGGGACTAGCGGGAGTAGGCCCAGATACGCAGTATTTT
. TRBJ2-7 TRBV4-1 TRBD1 CASSPGTGAYEQYF TGCGCCAGCAGCCCCGGGACAGGGGCTTACGAGCAGTACTTC
. TRBJ2-7 TRBV27 TRBD1 CASSLLGQGLEQYF TGTGCCAGCAGTTTATTAGGACAGGGTCTCGAGCAGTACTTC
. TRBJ2-7 TRBV2 TRBD2 CASSSPSGSPGQQYF TGTGCCAGCAGCTCCCCTAGCGGGAGTCCGGGGCAGCAGTACTTC
. TRBJ2-7 TRBV7-9 . CASSLDRTYEQYF TGTGCCAGCAGCTTAGACAGAACCTACGAGCAGTACTTC
. TRBJ2-2 TRBV2 . CASSSSRAGELFF TGTGCCAGCAGTTCTAGTCGCGCCGGGGAGCTGTTTTTT
. TRBJ2-5 TRBV5-1 . CASSRSGSVETQYF TGCGCCAGCAGCAGGAGTGGGTCCGTAGAGACCCAGTACTTC
once TRBJ1-2 TRBV28 . CASSLAGRSDYGYTF TGTGCCAGCAGTTTAGCAGGGCGGTCGGACTATGGCTACACCTTC
. TRBJ2-7 TRBV2 TRBD1 CASSTDRGRQYF TGTGCCAGCAGTACGGACAGGGGGCGTCAGTACTTC
. TRBJ2-7 TRBV5-6 . CASSFSWTADYEQYF TGTGCCAGCAGCTTTTCTTGGACAGCTGACTACGAGCAGTACTTC
. TRBJ1-1 TRBV3-1/TRBV3-2 TRBD1 CASSQDNGGQKAFF TGTGCCAGCAGCCAAGATAACGGGGGACAGAAAGCTTTCTTT
. TRBJ2-7 TRBV28 TRBD1 CASSLRGDRGREQYF TGTGCCAGCAGCCTCAGAGGGGACAGGGGGCGAGAGCAGTACTTC
. TRBJ1-2 TRBV15 TRBD1 CATSRDQTGRGYTF TGTGCCACCAGCAGAGATCAGACAGGGCGTGGCTACACCTTC
. TRBJ2-6 TRBV19 . CASSISHGGKELLTF TGTGCCAGTAGTATCTCCCACGGAGGGAAGGAACTCCTGACTTTC
. TRBJ2-1 TRBV4-1 TRBD2 CASSQDKVGGAISSYNEQFF TGCGCCAGCAGCCAAGATAAGGTGGGAGGGGCGATCAGCTCCTACAATGAGCAGTTCTTC
many TRBJ2-7 TRBV7-9 TRBD1 CASSLVGTGAYEQYF TGTGCCAGCAGCTTAGTCGGGACAGGGGCCTACGAGCAGTACTTC
. TRBJ2-3 TRBV29-1 . CSVETRQGTQYF TGCAGCGTTGAAACGAGGCAGGGGACGCAGTATTTT
. TRBJ1-2 TRBV30 . CAWSPGGYGYTF TGTGCCTGGAGTCCGGGAGGGTATGGCTACACCTTC
. TRBJ2-3 TRBV19 . CASTPNPPSPLGVPDTQYF TGTGCCAGTACCCCTAATCCCCCCAGTCCCCTAGGAGTCCCAGATACGCAGTATTTT
. TRBJ2-1 TRBV10-3 TRBD1 CAIRATPGQGGNEQFF TGTGCCATCAGGGCCACCCCGGGACAGGGGGGCAATGAGCAGTTCTTC
. TRBJ1-2 TRBV6-6 . CASSARTTNYGYTF TGTGCCAGCAGCGCCAGGACTACTAACTATGGCTACACCTTC
. TRBJ2-3 TRBV5-1 . CASSYGGIGTDTQYF TGCGCCAGCAGTTACGGAGGAATTGGCACAGATACGCAGTATTTT
. TRBJ2-2 TRBV6-6 . CASSYPQDGELFF TGTGCCAGCAGTTACCCCCAGGACGGGGAGCTGTTTTTT